This T cell receptor (beta chain) emerged from a study of T cell changes during pregnancy in multiple sclerosis. The V and J ends lost 7 bases and 3 bases respectively, with 12 bases between them. This CDR3 comprises 13 residues. From germline, CDR1 is LNHDA and CDR2 SQIVND (reference sequence). TCRdb's table, derived via immunoSEQ multiplex PCR, lists solely in-frame clones and lacks some. The sample holds about 80,000 clones, roughly nine tenths seen once. This sample comprised peripheral blood, obtained before pregnancy. The rearrangement joins TRBV19 to TRBJ1-2; D is ambiguous. This sequence was found in a female donor with multiple sclerosis, enrolled in a pregnancy study. The CDR3, as DNA: TGTGCCAGTAACGGCTTGCAGGACTATGGCTACACCTTC. It yields the protein CASNGLQDYGYTF.